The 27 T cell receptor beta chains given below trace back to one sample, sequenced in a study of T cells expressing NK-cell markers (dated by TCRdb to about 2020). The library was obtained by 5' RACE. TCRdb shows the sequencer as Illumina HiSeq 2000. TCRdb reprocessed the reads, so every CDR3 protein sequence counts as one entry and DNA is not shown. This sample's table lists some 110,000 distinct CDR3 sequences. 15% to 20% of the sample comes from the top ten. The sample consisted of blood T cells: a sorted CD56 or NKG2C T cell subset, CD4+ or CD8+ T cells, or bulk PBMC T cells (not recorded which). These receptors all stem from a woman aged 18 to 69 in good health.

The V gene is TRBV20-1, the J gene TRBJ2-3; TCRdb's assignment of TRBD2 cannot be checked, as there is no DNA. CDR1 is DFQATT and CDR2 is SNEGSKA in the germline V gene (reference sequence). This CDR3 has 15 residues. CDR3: CSASSERGSTDTQYF.

This CDR3 is CSVVTAYGYTF. The V gene is TRBV29-1, the J gene TRBJ1-2; no DNA is available, so the TRBD1 call from TCRdb remains unchecked. Germline lookup yields CDR1 SQVTM and CDR2 ANQGSEA. The CDR3 has 11 amino acids.

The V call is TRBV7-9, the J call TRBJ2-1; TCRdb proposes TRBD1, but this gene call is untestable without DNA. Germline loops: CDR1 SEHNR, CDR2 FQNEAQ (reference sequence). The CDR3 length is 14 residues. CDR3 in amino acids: CASSKPGGYNEQFF.

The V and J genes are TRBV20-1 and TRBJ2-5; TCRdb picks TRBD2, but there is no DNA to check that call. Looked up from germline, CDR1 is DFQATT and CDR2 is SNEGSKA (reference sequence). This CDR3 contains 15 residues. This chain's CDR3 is CSADLSGQYQETQYF.

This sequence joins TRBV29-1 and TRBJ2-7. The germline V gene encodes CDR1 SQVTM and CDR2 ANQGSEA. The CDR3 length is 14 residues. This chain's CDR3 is CSVHSLDGSYEQYF.

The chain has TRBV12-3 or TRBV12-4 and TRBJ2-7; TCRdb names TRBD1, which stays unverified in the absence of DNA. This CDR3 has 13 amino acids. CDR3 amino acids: CASRDRGNYEQYF.

CDR3 protein: CASRGRGIIEKLFF. The V gene is TRBV11-2, the J gene TRBJ1-4; TCRdb's D call, TRBD1, is unchecked because there is no DNA. Germline CDR1 SGHAT, CDR2 FQNNGV. The CDR3 is 14 residues long.

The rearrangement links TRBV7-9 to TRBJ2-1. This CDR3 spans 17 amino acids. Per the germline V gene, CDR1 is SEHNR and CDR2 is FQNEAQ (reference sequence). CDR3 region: CASSLGVQGAAYNEQFF.

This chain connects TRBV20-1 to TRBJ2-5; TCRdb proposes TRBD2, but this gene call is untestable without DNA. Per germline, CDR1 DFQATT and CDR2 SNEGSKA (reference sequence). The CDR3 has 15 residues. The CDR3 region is CSARVSGSSQETQYF.

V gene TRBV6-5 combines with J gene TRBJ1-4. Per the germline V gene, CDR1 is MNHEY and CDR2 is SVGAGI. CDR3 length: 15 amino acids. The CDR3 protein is CASSYSRLANEKLFF.

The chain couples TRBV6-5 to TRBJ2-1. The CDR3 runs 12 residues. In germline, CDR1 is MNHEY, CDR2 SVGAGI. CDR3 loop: CASSLGDNEQFF.

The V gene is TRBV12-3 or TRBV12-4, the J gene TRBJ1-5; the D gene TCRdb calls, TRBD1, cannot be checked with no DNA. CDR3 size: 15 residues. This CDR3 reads CASSPRDMGNQPQHF.

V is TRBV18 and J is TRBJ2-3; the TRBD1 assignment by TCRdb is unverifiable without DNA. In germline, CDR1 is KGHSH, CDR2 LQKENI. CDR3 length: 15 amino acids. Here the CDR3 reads CASSPRFVPTDTQYF.

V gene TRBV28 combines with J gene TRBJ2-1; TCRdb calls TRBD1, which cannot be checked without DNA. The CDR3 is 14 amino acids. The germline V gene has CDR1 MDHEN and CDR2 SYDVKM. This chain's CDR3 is CASKFDWTANEQFF.

CDR3: CASSPVGRDQETQYF. The rearrangement uses TRBV7-9 and TRBJ2-5. The length of the CDR3 is 15 residues. Germline-derived CDR1 and CDR2 are SEHNR and FQNEAQ (reference sequence).

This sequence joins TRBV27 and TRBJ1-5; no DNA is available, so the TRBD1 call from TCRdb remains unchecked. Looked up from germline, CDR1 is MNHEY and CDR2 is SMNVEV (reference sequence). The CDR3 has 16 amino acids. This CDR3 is CASSLSGAYSNQPQHF.

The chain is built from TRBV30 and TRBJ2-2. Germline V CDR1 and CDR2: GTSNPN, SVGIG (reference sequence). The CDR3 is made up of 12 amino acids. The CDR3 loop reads CAWAIGTGELFF. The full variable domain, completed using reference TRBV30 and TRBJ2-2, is SQTIHQWPATLVQPVGSPLSLECTVEGTSNPNLYWYRQAAGRGLQLLFYSVGIGQISSEVPQNLSASRPQDRQFILSSKKLLLSDSGFYLCAWAIGTGELFFGEGSRLTVL.

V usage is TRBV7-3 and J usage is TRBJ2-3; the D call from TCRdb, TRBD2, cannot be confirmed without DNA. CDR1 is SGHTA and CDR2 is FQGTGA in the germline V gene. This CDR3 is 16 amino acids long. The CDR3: CASSQGLAGVTDTQYF.

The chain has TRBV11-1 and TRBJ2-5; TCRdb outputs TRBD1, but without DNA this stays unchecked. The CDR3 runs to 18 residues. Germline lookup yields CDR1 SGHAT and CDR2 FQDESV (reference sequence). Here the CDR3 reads CASSAFGAGQDTGETQYF.

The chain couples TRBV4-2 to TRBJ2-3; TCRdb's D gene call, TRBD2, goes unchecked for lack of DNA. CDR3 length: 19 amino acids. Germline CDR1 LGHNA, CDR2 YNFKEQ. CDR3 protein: CASRLGGLAGGPWSDTQYF.

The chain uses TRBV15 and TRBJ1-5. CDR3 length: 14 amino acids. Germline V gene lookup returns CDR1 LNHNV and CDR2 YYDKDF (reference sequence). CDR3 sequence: CATRTDRSNQPQHF.

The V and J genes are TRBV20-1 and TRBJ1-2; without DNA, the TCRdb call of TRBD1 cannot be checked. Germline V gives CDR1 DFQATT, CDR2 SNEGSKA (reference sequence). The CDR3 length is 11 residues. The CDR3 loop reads CSAYREDGYTF.

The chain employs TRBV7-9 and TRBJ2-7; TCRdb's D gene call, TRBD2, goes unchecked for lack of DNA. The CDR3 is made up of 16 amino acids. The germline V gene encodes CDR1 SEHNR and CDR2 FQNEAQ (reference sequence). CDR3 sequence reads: CASSLAQTSGKVEQYF.

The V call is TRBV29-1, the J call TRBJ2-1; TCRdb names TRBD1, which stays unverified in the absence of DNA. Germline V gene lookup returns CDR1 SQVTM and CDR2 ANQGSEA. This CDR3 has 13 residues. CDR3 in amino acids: CSVDRGASNEQFF.

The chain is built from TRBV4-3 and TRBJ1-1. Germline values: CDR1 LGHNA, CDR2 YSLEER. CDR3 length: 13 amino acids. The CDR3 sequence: CASSQIQDTEAFF.

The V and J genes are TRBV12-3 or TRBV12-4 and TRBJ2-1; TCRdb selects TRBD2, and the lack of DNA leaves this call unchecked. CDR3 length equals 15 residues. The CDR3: CASSPSGDLDNEQFF.

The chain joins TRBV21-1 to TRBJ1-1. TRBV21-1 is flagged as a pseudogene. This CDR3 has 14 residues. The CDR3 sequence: CASSKEAVNTEAFF.